These 10 T cell receptor beta chains came from one sample sequenced in a study of T cells after yellow fever vaccination. TCRdb passed the 5' RACE reads through MiXCR, listing each CDR3 protein once. This sample yields about 320,000 distinct CDR3 sequences, of which approximately 4.5% are seen a single time; just under 20% belongs to the top ten. The source was PBMCs, collected 15 days after the yellow fever booster vaccination. Receptors were obtained from a man aged 18 to 29 who received the YFV17D yellow fever vaccine.

This clonotype was seen many times. The chain uses TRBV20-1 and TRBJ1-1; D may be TRBD1 (5 bases). V lost 0 bases and J lost 3, with 11 bases in between. The CDR3 sequence is 14 residues long. Germline V gene lookup returns CDR1 DFQATT and CDR2 SNEGSKA (reference sequence). CDR3 in DNA: TGCAGTGCTAGAGATGGCCGAGGGGACACTGAAGCTTTCTTT. It encodes CSARDGRGDTEAFF.

This clonotype was observed at least ten times. The chain carries TRBV10-3 and TRBJ2-3; D gene ambiguous. V lost 7 bases and J 5 bases, leaving 10 bases between the germline ends. CDR3 size: 12 residues. Germline V CDR1 and CDR2: ENHRY, SYGVKD. The CDR3 DNA reads as TGTGCCATCACTCCGGACCAAGATACGCAGTATTTT. Translating gives CAITPDQDTQYF.

The chain has TRBV10-1 and TRBJ2-7; tentative D call: TRBD2 (6 bases). The CDR3 has 13 residues. Deletions cut 7 bases from V and 6 bases from J, with 16 bases between. Germline values: CDR1 WNHNN, CDR2 SYGVQD (reference sequence). CDR3 residues: CASTGTPRVEQYF. The CDR3 DNA reads TGCGCCAGCACCGGGACTCCTCGTGTCGAGCAGTACTTC.

This clonotype turned up a few times. This rearrangement joins TRBV3-1 to TRBJ2-2; D unclear. Trimming cost V 7 bases and J 7 bases, with 7 bases left between them. The CDR3 length is 11 residues. The germline V gene has CDR1 LGHDT and CDR2 YNNKEL (reference sequence). CDR3 region: CASNLYGELFF. DNA for the CDR3: TGTGCCAGCAATTTATACGGGGAGCTGTTTTTT.

This clonotype appeared many times. The V call is TRBV5-1, the J call TRBJ2-3; D not resolved. Trimming took 0 bases from V and 2 from J, leaving 7 bases between them. CDR3 length: 14 amino acids. The germline gives CDR1 SGHRS, CDR2 YFSETQ. The CDR3 DNA reads as TGCGCCAGCAGCTTGGACTTCTTCACAGATACGCAGTATTTT. It specifies CASSLDFFTDTQYF.

This clonotype occurred a few times. The rearrangement joins TRBV7-2 to TRBJ1-4; D gene ambiguous. The ends were cut back, 3 bases at V and 2 bases at J, with 4 bases in the middle. The germline V gene has CDR1 SGHTA and CDR2 FQGNSA. This CDR3 is 13 amino acids long. The CDR3 reads CASSFSTNEKLFF. The CDR3 coding sequence is TGTGCCAGCAGCTTCAGTACTAATGAAAAACTGTTTTTT. The entire variable domain, with the rest obtained from reference TRBV7-2 and TRBJ1-4, is as follows: GAGVSQSPSNKVTEKGKDVELRCDPISGHTALYWYRQSLGQGLEFLIYFQGNSAPDKSGLPSDRFSAERTGGSVSTLTIQRTQQEDSAVYLCASSFSTNEKLFFGSGTQLSVL.

This clonotype has ten or more counts. The chain couples TRBV5-1 to TRBJ2-2; 11 nucleotides match TRBD2. J gave up 0 bases and V 6 bases, and 4 bases lay outside the gene matches. Germline CDR1 is SGHRS and CDR2 is YFSETQ. The CDR3 runs to 16 residues. CDR3 in DNA: TGCGCCAGCAAATCTAGCGGGGGGACGAACACCGGGGAGCTGTTTTTT. Translation: CASKSSGGTNTGELFF.

The table lists this clonotype with many counts. The V call is TRBV6-6, the J call TRBJ1-5; D might be TRBD1 (5 bases). V lost 10 bases, J lost 2 bases, and 12 bases lay in between. The CDR3 contains 13 residues. Germline V gene lookup returns CDR1 MNHNY and CDR2 SVGAGI (reference sequence). CDR3 loop: CATLGGGNQPQHF. In nucleotides, the CDR3 is TGTGCCACCTTGGGGGGGGGCAATCAGCCCCAGCATTTT.

A few counts support this clonotype. The chain couples TRBV5-1 to TRBJ2-2; D perhaps matches TRBD2 (7 bases). Trimming left V 4 bases short and J 4 bases short, with 17 bases between. The CDR3 consists of 16 residues. The germline gives CDR1 SGHRS, CDR2 YFSETQ. In nucleotides, the CDR3 is TGCGCCAGCAGCCAGCCGAGGGGGGGCGGCACCGGGGAGCTGTTTTTT. It is translated as CASSQPRGGGTGELFF.

This clonotype was counted many times. The rearrangement joins TRBV15 to TRBJ2-7, with D possibly being TRBD2 (5 bases). V lost 0 bases and J 2 bases, leaving 11 bases between the germline ends. CDR1 and CDR2 (germline): LNHNV, YYDKDF (reference sequence). The CDR3 has 15 residues. The CDR3: CATSRDGGRTYEQYV. DNA for the CDR3: TGTGCCACCAGCAGAGACGGCGGGCGAACCTACGAGCAGTACGTC.